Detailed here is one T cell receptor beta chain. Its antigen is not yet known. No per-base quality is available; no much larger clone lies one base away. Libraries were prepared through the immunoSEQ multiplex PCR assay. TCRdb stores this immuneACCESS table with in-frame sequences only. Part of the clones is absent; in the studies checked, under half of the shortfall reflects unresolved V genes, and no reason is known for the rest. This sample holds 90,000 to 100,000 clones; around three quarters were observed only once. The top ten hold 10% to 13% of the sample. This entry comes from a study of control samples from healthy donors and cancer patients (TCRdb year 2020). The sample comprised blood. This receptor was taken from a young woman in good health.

The DNA is as follows: TGTGCCAGCAGCGGTCGACTAGCGGGGGGTATTGAGCAGTTCTTC. Translated, it reads CASSGRLAGGIEQFF. The sequence joins TRBV11-2 to TRBJ2-1; 13 nucleotides in the junction match TRBD2. The germline V gene supplies CDR1 SGHAT and CDR2 FQNNGV. Including cysteine and phenylalanine, the CDR3 has 15 amino acids. Only CDR3 DNA is held: 45 bases, read in frame from base 1. V ends up 5 bases short and J 9 bases short, with an unmatched junction base count of 7.